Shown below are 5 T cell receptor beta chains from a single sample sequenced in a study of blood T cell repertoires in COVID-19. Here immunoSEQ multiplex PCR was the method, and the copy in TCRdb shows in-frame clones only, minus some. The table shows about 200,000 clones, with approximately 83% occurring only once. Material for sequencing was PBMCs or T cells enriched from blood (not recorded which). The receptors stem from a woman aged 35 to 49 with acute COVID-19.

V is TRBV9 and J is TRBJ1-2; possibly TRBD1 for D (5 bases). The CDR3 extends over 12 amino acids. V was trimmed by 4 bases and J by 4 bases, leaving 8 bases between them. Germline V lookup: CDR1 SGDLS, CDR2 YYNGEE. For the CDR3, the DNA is TGTGCCAGCAGCTCCCAGGGCTATGGCTACACCTTC. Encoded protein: CASSSQGYGYTF.

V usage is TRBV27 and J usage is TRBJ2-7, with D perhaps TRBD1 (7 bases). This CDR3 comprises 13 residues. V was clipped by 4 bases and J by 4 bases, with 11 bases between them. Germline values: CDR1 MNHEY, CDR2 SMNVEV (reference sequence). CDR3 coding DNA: TGTGCCAGCAGTTCGACAGGGAGGTACGAGCAGTACTTC. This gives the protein CASSSTGRYEQYF.

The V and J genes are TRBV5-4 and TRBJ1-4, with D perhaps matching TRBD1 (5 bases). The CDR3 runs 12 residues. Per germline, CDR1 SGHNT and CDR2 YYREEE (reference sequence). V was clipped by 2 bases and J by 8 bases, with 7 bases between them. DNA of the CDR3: TGTGCCAGCAGCTTCGCAGGGGAAAAACTGTTTTTT. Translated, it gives CASSFAGEKLFF.

The CDR3 DNA is TGTGCCAGCAGCCCGGGGGGACAGGGGGGAGAGACCCAGTACTTC. As protein: CASSPGGQGGETQYF. V usage is TRBV3-1 (or the pseudogene TRBV3-2) and J usage is TRBJ2-5; 11 nucleotides align to TRBD1. V gave up 4 bases and J gave up 4 bases; unmatched junction bases: 5. This CDR3 comprises 15 residues. Germline-derived CDR1 and CDR2 are LGHDT and YNNKEL (reference sequence).

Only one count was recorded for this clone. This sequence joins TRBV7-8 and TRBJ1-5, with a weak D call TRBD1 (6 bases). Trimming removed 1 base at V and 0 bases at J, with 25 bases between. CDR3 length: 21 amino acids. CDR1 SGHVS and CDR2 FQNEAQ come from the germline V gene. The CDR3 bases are TGTGCCAGCAGCTTAGTTTACCGTGGCTGGGACACGGAGCCTAGCAATCAGCCCCAGCATTTT. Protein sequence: CASSLVYRGWDTEPSNQPQHF.